This TCR beta chain appears in the sequencing data of a study of T cell responses to AZD1222 COVID-19 vaccine. Profiling relied on immunoSEQ multiplex PCR, and the TCRdb table lists in-frame clones only, not all of them. The sample has around 200,000 clones; about 93% are singletons. The CDR3 consists of 13 residues. J gave up 2 bases and V 10 bases, and 8 bases lay outside the gene matches. CDR1 is MNHEY, CDR2 SMNVEV, per germline (reference sequence). The sequencing used peripheral blood, collected 28 days after the second dose of the MenACWY control vaccine. The V call is TRBV27, the J call TRBJ2-7; 7 bases map to TRBD2. The TCR originated in an adult who received the MenACWY meningococcal vaccine as a control. The DNA of the CDR3 is TGTGCCACGCGGGACTATCACACCTACGAGCAGTACTTC. Its protein is CATRDYHTYEQYF.